Shown below are 10 T cell receptor beta chains from a single sample sequenced in a study of spatial heterogeneity in lung cancer. Specified time point: blood at routine non-recurrence follow-up after resection. Whole RNA came from tumor, nontumor lung or frozen PBMC and was sequenced without being sorted. TCRdb processed the 5' RACE reads anew with MiXCR; each CDR3 protein has one entry. The table shows around 47,000 distinct CDR3 sequences, with less than 9% occurring only once. Sequenced here: PBMCs, sampled at follow-up. These receptors were obtained from a female donor with early-stage non-small cell lung cancer.

This clonotype was observed many times. V gene TRBV7-2 combines with J gene TRBJ1-5; weak D call: TRBD1 (5 bases). The ends were cut back, 1 base at V and 0 bases at J, with 7 bases in the middle. This CDR3 is built from 15 residues. Germline assignment: CDR1 SGHTA and CDR2 FQGNSA. CDR3 residues: CASSLGGTSNQPQHF. In DNA form, the CDR3 reads TGTGCCAGCAGCTTAGGGGGGACTAGCAATCAGCCCCAGCATTTT.

V usage is TRBV20-1 and J usage is TRBJ2-7; D gene uncertain. The V end was cut by 6 bases, the J end by 2 bases, with 11 bases between. The germline CDR1 and CDR2 sequences are DFQATT and SNEGSKA (reference sequence). There are 12 residues in the CDR3. Here the CDR3 DNA reads TGCAGTGCACCGAAGGGTCCCTACGAGCAGTACTTC. Its translation is CSAPKGPYEQYF.

This clonotype was found a few times. V gene TRBV6-2 or TRBV6-3 combines with J gene TRBJ1-5; the D is unclear. The CDR3 is 13 amino acids. Per germline, CDR1 MNHEY and CDR2 SVGEGT. The V end lost 3 bases, the J end lost 5 bases, and 8 bases lay between the germline ends. The CDR3 DNA reads as TGTGCCAGCAGTTATGGTTATGATCAGCCCCAGCATTTT. This codes for CASSYGYDQPQHF.

The CDR3 loop reads CASSSSGGSDTQYF. In DNA, the CDR3 is TGTGCCAGCAGCTCTAGCGGGGGGTCAGATACGCAGTATTTT. The chain combines TRBV5-6 with TRBJ2-3; 11 nucleotides match TRBD2. Germline loops: CDR1 SGHDT, CDR2 YYEEEE. The ends lost 3 bases at V and 4 bases at J; junction bases unmatched: 1. This CDR3 region has 14 residues.

This clonotype has just a few counts. The CDR3 loop reads CASSKGGTSGIFYEQYF. In DNA, the CDR3 is TGTGCCAGCAGCAAAGGGGGGACTAGCGGGATCTTCTACGAGCAGTACTTC. This rearrangement joins TRBV21-1 to TRBJ2-7; the D call TRBD2 from the table was never checked on the DNA. TRBV21-1 is recorded as a pseudogene. The CDR3 is 17 amino acids.

This clonotype was recorded a few times. The chain joins TRBV7-9 to TRBJ2-4, with TRBD2 matching over 10 bases. The V gene end was trimmed by 5 bases and the J gene end by 8 bases; junction bases not matched to a gene: 9. Germline CDR1 reads SEHNR; CDR2 reads FQNEAQ (reference sequence). The CDR3 covers 15 residues. Here the CDR3 reads CASSPSGGARHIQYF. Written as DNA, the CDR3 is TGTGCCAGCAGCCCGAGCGGGGGGGCTCGTCACATTCAGTACTTC.

This clonotype has just a few counts. The chain carries TRBV12-3 or TRBV12-4 and TRBJ1-2, with D uncertain. The CDR3 sequence is 11 residues long. The V gene lost 6 bases and the J gene lost 0 bases, with 2 bases spanning the gap. The CDR3 bases are TGTGCCAGCAGAACTAACTATGGCTACACCTTC. It is translated as CASRTNYGYTF.

This clonotype showed up many times. The chain employs TRBV5-1 and TRBJ2-1, with TRBD1 matching over 7 bases. V shed 4 bases, J shed 7 bases, and the junction held 8 bases outside the gene matches. This CDR3 region has 14 residues. Per germline, CDR1 SGHRS and CDR2 YFSETQ. In DNA form, the CDR3 reads TGCGCCAGCAGCGTTCCGACAGGGCAGAATGAGCAGTTCTTC. It yields the protein CASSVPTGQNEQFF. Supplemented by reference TRBV5-1 and TRBJ2-1, the full variable domain reads KAGVTQTPRYLIKTRGQQVTLSCSPISGHRSVSWYQQTPGQGLQFLFEYFSETQRNKGNFPGRFSGRQFSNSRSEMNVSTLELGDSALYLCASSVPTGQNEQFFGPGTRLTVL.

J is TRBJ1-2 and V is TRBV20-1; 8 bases line up with TRBD1. The CDR3 runs 15 residues. CDR1 is DFQATT, CDR2 SNEGSKA, per germline (reference sequence). Trimming removed 5 bases from V and 3 bases from J; junction bases left unmatched: 11. CDR3 sequence: CSAGSWAGGHYGYTF. The CDR3 DNA follows: TGCAGTGCTGGCAGTTGGGCAGGGGGCCACTATGGCTACACCTTC.

This clonotype was seen more than once but under ten times. The chain combines TRBV6-1 with TRBJ1-1; D gene uncertain. The CDR3 totals 14 residues. CDR1 is MNHNS and CDR2 is SASEGT in the germline V gene. V was trimmed by 4 bases and J by 0 bases, leaving 9 bases between them. CDR3 nucleotide sequence: TGTGCCAGCAGTGGACGTTTGCTGAACACTGAAGCTTTCTTT. Protein sequence: CASSGRLLNTEAFF.